This T cell receptor beta chain was documented in a study of T cell changes during pregnancy in multiple sclerosis. The V gene's germline CDR1 is SGHRS and CDR2 YFSETQ. The V and J ends lost 0 bases and 1 base respectively, with 12 bases between them. The CDR3 is 16 residues long. Profiled with immunoSEQ multiplex PCR; TCRdb holds only in-frame clones, not every one. Counted here are 130,000 or so clones, about 94% occurring once; the ten biggest clones make up less than 7.5%. The rearrangement links TRBV5-1 to TRBJ2-3, with D tentatively TRBD1 (6 bases). The clonotype originates from a female donor with multiple sclerosis, enrolled in a pregnancy study. Here the sequenced sample was peripheral blood, taken before pregnancy. The CDR3 sequence is CASSLGQETGTDTQYF. In DNA, the CDR3 is TGCGCCAGCAGCTTGGGACAGGAGACGGGCACAGATACGCAGTATTTT.